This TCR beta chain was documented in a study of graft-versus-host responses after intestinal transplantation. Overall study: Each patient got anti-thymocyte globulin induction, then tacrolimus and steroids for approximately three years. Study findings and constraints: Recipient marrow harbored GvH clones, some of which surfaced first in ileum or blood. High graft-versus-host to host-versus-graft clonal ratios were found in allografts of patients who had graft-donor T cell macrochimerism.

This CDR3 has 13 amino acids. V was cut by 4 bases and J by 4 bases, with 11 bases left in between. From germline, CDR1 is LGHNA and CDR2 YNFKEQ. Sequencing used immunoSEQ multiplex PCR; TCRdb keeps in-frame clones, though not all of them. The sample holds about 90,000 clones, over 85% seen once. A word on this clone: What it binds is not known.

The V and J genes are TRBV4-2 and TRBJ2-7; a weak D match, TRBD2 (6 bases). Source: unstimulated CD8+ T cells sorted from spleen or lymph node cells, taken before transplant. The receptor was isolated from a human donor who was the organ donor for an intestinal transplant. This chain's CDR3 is CASSRREWYEQYF. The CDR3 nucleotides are TGTGCCAGCAGCCGCCGGGAGTGGTACGAGCAGTACTTC.